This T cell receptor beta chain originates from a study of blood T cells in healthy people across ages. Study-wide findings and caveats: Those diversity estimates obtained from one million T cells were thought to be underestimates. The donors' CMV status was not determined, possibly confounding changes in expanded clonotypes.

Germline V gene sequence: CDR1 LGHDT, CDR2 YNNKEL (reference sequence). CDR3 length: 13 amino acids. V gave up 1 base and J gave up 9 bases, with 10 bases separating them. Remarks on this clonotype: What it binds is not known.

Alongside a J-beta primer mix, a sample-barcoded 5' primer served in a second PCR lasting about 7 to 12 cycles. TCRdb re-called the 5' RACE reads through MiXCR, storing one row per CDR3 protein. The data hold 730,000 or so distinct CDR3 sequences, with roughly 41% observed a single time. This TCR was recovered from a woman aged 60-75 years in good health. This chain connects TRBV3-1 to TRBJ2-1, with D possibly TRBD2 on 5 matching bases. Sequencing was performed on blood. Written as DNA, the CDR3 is TGTGCCAGCAGCCAAGGGCGGGCGGGTGAGCAGTTCTTC. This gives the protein CASSQGRAGEQFF.